This TCR beta chain was identified during a study of T cell therapy after organ transplantation. Study-level background: Patients received up to 6 T cell doses every 2 weeks. Study-level findings and limits: Post-therapy CD8 clonality change correlated inversely with pretherapy clonality. Antirejection and antiviral medication effects could not be assessed.

Patients were solid-organ transplant recipients with drug-resistant or recurrent cytomegalovirus. Comment on this clone: Its antigen remains unknown.

This CDR3 has 12 residues. Per germline, CDR1 MNHEY and CDR2 SVGAGI. The ends lost 8 bases at V and 4 bases at J; junction bases unmatched: 0. Sequencing used immunoSEQ multiplex PCR; TCRdb keeps in-frame clones, though not all of them. The data contain 2,000 to 2,500 clones, under 85% of them singletons. This sequence originates from a human patient who had received a solid organ transplant and had CMV disease. The rearrangement links TRBV6-5 to TRBJ1-1; TRBD1 matches at 11 bases. The input for sequencing was CD8+ T cells from blood, taken before autologous CMV-specific T cell therapy. Written as DNA, the CDR3 is TGTGCCAGCGGGACAGGGGGCACTGAAGCTTTCTTT. Translated: CASGTGGTEAFF.